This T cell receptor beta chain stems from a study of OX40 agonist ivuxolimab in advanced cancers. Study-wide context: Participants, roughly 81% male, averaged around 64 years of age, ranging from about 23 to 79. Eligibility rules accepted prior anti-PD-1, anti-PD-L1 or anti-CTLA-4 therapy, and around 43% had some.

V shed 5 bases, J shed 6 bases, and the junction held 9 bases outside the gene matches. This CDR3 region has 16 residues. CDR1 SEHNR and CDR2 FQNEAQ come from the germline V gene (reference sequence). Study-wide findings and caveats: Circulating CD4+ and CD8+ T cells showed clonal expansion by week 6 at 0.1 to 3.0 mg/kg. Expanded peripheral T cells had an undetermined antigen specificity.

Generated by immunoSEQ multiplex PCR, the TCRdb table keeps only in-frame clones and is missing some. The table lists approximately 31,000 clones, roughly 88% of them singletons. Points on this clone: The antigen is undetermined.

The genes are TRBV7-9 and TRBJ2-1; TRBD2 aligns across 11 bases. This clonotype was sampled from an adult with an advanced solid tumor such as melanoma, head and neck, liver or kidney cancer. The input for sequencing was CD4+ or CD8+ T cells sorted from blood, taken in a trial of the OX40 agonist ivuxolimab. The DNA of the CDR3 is TGTGCCAGCAGCCCTTTATCTAGCGGGGGGATCAATGAGCAGTTCTTC. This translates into CASSPLSSGGINEQFF.